These 13 T cell receptor beta chains share one sample of origin, sequenced in a study of beta chain features in type 1 diabetes. Investigators reverse transcribed all isolated RNA, so they sequenced expressed TCRB transcripts. The protocol was immunoSEQ multiplex PCR, while the TCRdb copy is restricted to in-frame clones and leaves out a portion. Of 20,000 to 30,000 clones in the sample, about 69% are singletons; the top ten hold around 4%. Their recognized antigens are unknown. General observations from the study: People with Type 1 diabetes carried modestly yet significantly shorter TCRB CDR3s in all four CD4+ subsets.

Material: Tregs from blood. These receptors were collected from a young man with type 1 diabetes.

V and J are TRBV20-1 and TRBJ2-3; D unclear. Per germline, CDR1 DFQATT and CDR2 SNEGSKA (reference sequence). This CDR3 is built from 11 residues. Trimming pared 6 bases from V and 8 bases from J, leaving 12 bases between. The chain's CDR3 is CSAPLVSTQYF. In DNA, the CDR3 is TGCAGTGCCCCCCTAGTTAGTACGCAGTATTTT.

The V call is TRBV10-2, the J call TRBJ2-3, with 7 bases aligning to TRBD1. V lost 7 bases, J lost 4 bases, and 2 bases stayed unmatched. CDR1 is WSHSY and CDR2 is SAAADI in the germline V gene. The CDR3 is 12 amino acids. The CDR3 DNA reads TGCGCCAGCATAGACAGGGCAGATACGCAGTATTTT. Translated: CASIDRADTQYF.

The table lists this clone with a few counts. The rearrangement links TRBV30 to TRBJ1-4; D call uncertain. Germline CDR1 reads GTSNPN; CDR2 reads SVGIG (reference sequence). The CDR3 extends over 12 amino acids. The germline V and J ends were trimmed by 2 bases and 10 bases, with 11 bases remaining between them. CDR3 region: CAWSLGFGKLFF. CDR3 sequence (DNA): TGTGCCTGGAGTCTAGGCTTTGGAAAACTGTTTTTT. The variable domain in full, with the rest retrieved from reference TRBV30 and TRBJ1-4, is SQTIHQWPATLVQPVGSPLSLECTVEGTSNPNLYWYRQAAGRGLQLLFYSVGIGQISSEVPQNLSASRPQDRQFILSSKKLLLSDSGFYLCAWSLGFGKLFFGSGTQLSVL.

The chain has TRBV7-2 and TRBJ1-2; 7 bases fit TRBD1. The CDR3 contains 13 residues. The V segment lost 3 bases and the J segment 7 bases; nucleotides outside the gene matches: 5. The germline CDR1 and CDR2 sequences are SGHTA and FQGNSA. The CDR3 here is CASSFDREGGYTF. The CDR3 bases are TGTGCCAGCAGCTTTGACAGGGAAGGTGGCTACACCTTC.

The chain employs TRBV6-5 and TRBJ1-2; possibly TRBD1 for D (6 bases). The CDR3 runs 12 residues. Deletions cut 10 bases from V and 4 bases from J, with 13 bases between. Germline assignment: CDR1 MNHEY and CDR2 SVGAGI. The CDR3 loop is CATSTGIYGYTF. DNA for the CDR3: TGTGCCACCTCCACAGGGATCTATGGCTACACCTTC.

The chain couples TRBV28 to TRBJ2-7; 9 bases are shared with TRBD2. The CDR3 is made up of 14 amino acids. The germline V gene has CDR1 MDHEN and CDR2 SYDVKM. The J segment lost 2 bases and the V segment lost 9 bases, leaving 8 bases of the junction unmatched. CDR3 region: CASTPGLAPYEQYF. Here the CDR3 DNA reads TGTGCCAGTACACCGGGACTAGCACCCTACGAGCAGTACTTC.

This chain connects TRBV5-1 to TRBJ1-4; D possibly corresponds to TRBD1 (6 bases). The germline CDR1 and CDR2 sequences are SGHRS and YFSETQ. Deletions cut 0 bases from V and 0 bases from J, with 15 bases between. CDR3 length: 18 amino acids. The CDR3 loop reads CASSLVPDSSATNEKLFF. The CDR3 DNA reads TGCGCCAGCAGCTTGGTTCCGGACAGTTCCGCAACTAATGAAAAACTGTTTTTT.

The chain links TRBV11-2 to TRBJ2-2; D is uncertain. The germline V gene encodes CDR1 SGHAT and CDR2 FQNNGV. V gave up 3 bases and J gave up 0 bases, with 8 bases separating them. This CDR3 region has 15 residues. The DNA for the CDR3 is TGTGCCAGCAGCTTGAGAGCTCCGAACACCGGGGAGCTGTTTTTT. Translating gives CASSLRAPNTGELFF.

The CDR3 DNA follows: TGCGCCAGCAGCTTACAAACGGGACTGACGACCTACGAGCAGTACTTC. Translated: CASSLQTGLTTYEQYF. This chain uses TRBV5-1 with TRBJ2-7; D possibly corresponds to TRBD2 (6 bases). Trimming left V 2 bases short and J 2 bases short, with 17 bases between. The CDR3 consists of 16 residues. Per germline, CDR1 SGHRS and CDR2 YFSETQ.

The rearrangement uses TRBV7-9 and TRBJ2-2; D is possibly TRBD1 (6 bases). V lost 5 bases, J lost 4 bases, and 11 bases lay in between. The CDR3 contains 14 residues. CDR1 is SEHNR and CDR2 is FQNEAQ in the germline V gene (reference sequence). CDR3 region: CASSLRQATGELFF. The CDR3 DNA is TGTGCCAGCAGCCTTCGACAGGCCACCGGGGAGCTGTTTTTT.

The V gene is TRBV7-2, the J gene TRBJ1-3; D gene ambiguous. Between the trimmed V and J ends, which lost 6 bases and 4 bases, there was a span of 10 bases. In germline, CDR1 is SGHTA, CDR2 FQGNSA. This CDR3 is 13 amino acids long. CDR3 residues: CASSPGSGNTIYF. As DNA, the CDR3 is TGTGCCAGCAGTCCCGGGTCCGGAAACACCATATATTTT.

This chain links TRBV7-2 with TRBJ1-1; weak D call: TRBD1 (5 bases). The germline gives CDR1 SGHTA, CDR2 FQGNSA. V dropped 5 bases and J dropped 9 bases, with 13 bases sitting between them. The CDR3 has 12 amino acids. The CDR3 nucleotides are TGTGCCAGCAGCCAGGTTAAGGGGAAAGCTTTCTTT. Its translation is CASSQVKGKAFF.

The chain carries TRBV7-2 and TRBJ2-2, with no clear D. The CDR3 runs to 14 residues. Trimming cost V 0 bases and J 4 bases, with 6 bases left between them. Germline assignment: CDR1 SGHTA and CDR2 FQGNSA. In DNA form, the CDR3 reads TGTGCCAGCAGCTTAGCGCGCGTCACCGGGGAGCTGTTTTTT. Its protein product is CASSLARVTGELFF.